This T cell receptor beta chain was recorded in a study of identical twins. In this sample, this clonotype turned up a few times. The antigen is unknown. Study-wide results and caveats: Conclusions relied on cross-sectional statistical analysis, not following the same donors.

TCRdb recomputed calls from the 5' RACE reads with MiXCR, one row per CDR3 protein. The top ten hold 5.5% to 9% of the sample, which has under 350,000 distinct CDR3 sequences, roughly 10% seen once. The junction had 16 bases not matched to a gene; V was cut back by 7 bases and J by 2 bases. Germline loops: CDR1 SEHNR, CDR2 FQNEAQ (reference sequence). The CDR3 contains 18 residues. In addition, the sample was reused for a study of yellow fever vaccine responses in identical twins. As that study records: Reported findings indicate that twins' vaccine T cell responses seemed partially convergent, partially personalized.

The specimen was CD8+ T cells sorted from blood. This receptor was obtained from a woman younger than 30 in good health. The J gene is TRBJ2-7, the V gene TRBV7-9; TRBD1 matches 11 bases. In DNA, the CDR3 is TGTGCCAGCACCGGAACAACGCCTGGGACAGGGGGGACCTACGAGCAGTACTTC. Protein product: CASTGTTPGTGGTYEQYF.